This T cell receptor (gamma chain) was observed in a study of intestinal T cells in coeliac disease (dated by TCRdb to about 2020). With respect to the entire study: Coeliac patients were found to be much younger than controls, with mean ages of 16.0 versus 54.8 years recorded in the TRG cohort. In the TCR-delta (TRD) cohort, there were duodenal biopsies from some eleven coeliac disease patients and some eleven non-coeliac controls. Duodenal biopsies from under 35 coeliac disease patients and approximately 21 non-coeliac controls made up a second, larger TCR-gamma (TRG) cohort.

Broader findings and caveats from the paper: In training, clustering based on TRD kmers put every one of the 22 biopsies in the right class, and the leave-one-out accuracy was reported as 91%. TRG clustering correctly classified most of the 54 biopsies (around 94%), with a reported leave-one-out accuracy of approximately 90%. A significant age difference was observed between coeliac and control groups, although significant classification was not yielded by an age-split analysis. Repeated CDR3 amino acid sequences could not be distinguished from PCR duplicates in the analysis. FFPE-derived DNA was found to be relatively degraded, and loss of a proportion of TCR sequences in each sample was likely caused by this degradation.

From the germline V gene, CDR1 is EGSTGY and CDR2 is YDSYTSSV. Trimming accounts for 0 bases at V and 0 bases at J, while the number of junction bases matched to no gene is 5. Measured from the cysteine to the phenylalanine, the CDR3 is 15 residues long. Only CDR3 DNA remains: 45 bases, in frame from the first base. Receptor amplification or capture employed multiplex PCR. Sequencing was performed on an Ion Torrent PGM. TRG repertoires were amplified from 200 ng of biopsy DNA with the LymphoTrack kit, in which Illumina adapters are carried by the primers. TRG amplicons were purified using AMPure XP beads, were quantified on a 2100 Bioanalyzer, and were pooled equimolarly. An Ion PGM instrument was used to sequence the TRG libraries. Per the original workflow: FastX discarded any read in which over 10% of nucleotides had a quality score below the third quartile for that patient. Alignment of reads was performed with IMGT/HighV-QUEST so that V, D and J genes were assigned, CDR3 regions were identified and functionality was assessed. After the sequences were translated into amino acids, every sequence predicted to be non-functional was thrown out. CDR3s were split into kmers, with and without positional annotation; kmer frequencies underwent PCA, and samples were clustered using all 1023 combinations of PCs 1-10. Classification was validated by leave-one-out cross-validation, in which parameters were re-optimised on the remaining samples each time. Shannon diversity was computed with the vegan R package from repeated random subsamples equal to the lowest read count. Via CATT, TCRdb reprocessed the public reads, and rows with identical DNA were then joined. These V and J calls rely on TCRdb rather than the paper's analysis. For this sample there are about 1,300 gamma-chain clones; approximately 40% appear just once. The ten largest account for 11% to 15% of the sample.

This clone is categorized as large (0.1 to 1%). Its antigen is unknown. No base-level quality is on record; no much larger clone is a single base apart. For each case, genomic DNA was extracted from ten 5-um FFPE scrolls with the QIAamp DNA FFPE tissue kit. Classification of coeliac disease based on the TCR repertoire was tested using fully anonymised formalin-fixed paraffin-embedded duodenal biopsies that were surplus to diagnostic needs. The origin of this receptor is a human donor with celiac disease. Material for sequencing was a duodenal biopsy. The chain uses TRGV4 and TRGJ1 or TRGJ2. The CDR3 region: CATWDGILNYYKKLF. The DNA is TGTGCCACCTGGGATGGGATCTTGAATTATTATAAGAAACTCTTT.